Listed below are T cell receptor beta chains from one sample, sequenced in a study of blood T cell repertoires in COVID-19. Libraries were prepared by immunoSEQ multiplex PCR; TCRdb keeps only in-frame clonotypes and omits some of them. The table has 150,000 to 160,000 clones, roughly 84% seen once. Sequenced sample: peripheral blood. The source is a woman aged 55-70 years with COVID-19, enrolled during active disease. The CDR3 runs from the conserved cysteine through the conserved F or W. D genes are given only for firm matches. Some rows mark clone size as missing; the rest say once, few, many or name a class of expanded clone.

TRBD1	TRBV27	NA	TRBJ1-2	CASSWGQGVYGYTF	TGTGCCAGCAGTTGGGGACAGGGGGTCTATGGCTACACCTTC
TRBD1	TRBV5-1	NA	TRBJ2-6	CASSSGTGNGANVLTF	TGCGCCAGCAGCTCCGGGACAGGGAATGGGGCCAACGTCCTGACTTTC
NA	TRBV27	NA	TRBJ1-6	CASRAEGSLSPLHF	TGTGCCAGCAGGGCTGAGGGAAGTTTGTCACCCCTCCACTTT
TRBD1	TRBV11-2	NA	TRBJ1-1	CASSLGITGGEAFF	TGTGCCAGCAGCTTGGGGATTACAGGGGGTGAAGCTTTCTTT
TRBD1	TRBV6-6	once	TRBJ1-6	CASSRTGQGRVVTYNSPLHF	TGTGCCAGCAGTCGAACGGGACAGGGGAGGGTGGTAACCTATAATTCACCCCTCCACTTT
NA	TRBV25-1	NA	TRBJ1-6	CASSRDTYNSPLHF	TGTGCCAGCAGTCGGGACACTTATAATTCACCCCTCCACTTT
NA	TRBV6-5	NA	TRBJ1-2	CAVSRQDPYGYTF	TGTGCCGTCTCCCGACAGGACCCCTATGGCTACACCTTC
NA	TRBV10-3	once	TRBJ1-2	CAINTHSGGREYGYTF	TGTGCCATCAATACACATTCCGGGGGAAGGGAGTATGGCTACACCTTC
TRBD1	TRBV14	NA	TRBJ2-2	CASSLGQGKTGELFF	TGTGCCAGCAGCCTCGGACAGGGAAAAACCGGGGAGCTGTTTTTT
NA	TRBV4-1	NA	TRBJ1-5	CALITGTGISNQPQHF	TGCGCCCTGATTACTGGAACAGGTATTAGCAATCAGCCCCAGCATTTT
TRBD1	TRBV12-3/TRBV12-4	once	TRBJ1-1	CASRGQMNTEAFF	TGTGCCAGCAGGGGACAGATGAACACTGAAGCTTTCTTT
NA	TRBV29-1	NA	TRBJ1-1	CSVVRVEAFF	TGCAGCGTTGTGAGGGTTGAAGCTTTCTTT
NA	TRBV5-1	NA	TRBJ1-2	CASSLSVVDINYTF	TGCGCCAGCAGCTTGAGCGTAGTGGACATTAACTACACCTTC
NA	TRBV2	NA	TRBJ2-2	CASRGDSHSGELFF	TGTGCCAGCAGGGGGGACTCCCACTCCGGGGAGCTGTTTTTT
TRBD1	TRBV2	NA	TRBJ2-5	CASRRQGASGETQYF	TGTGCCAGCAGAAGACAGGGAGCCTCGGGAGAGACCCAGTACTTC
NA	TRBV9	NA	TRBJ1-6	CASSVGRDSPLHF	TGTGCCAGCAGTGTAGGGAGGGATTCACCCCTCCACTTT
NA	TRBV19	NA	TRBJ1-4	CASSGGRATNEKLFF	TGTGCCAGTAGTGGAGGGCGAGCAACTAATGAAAAACTGTTTTTT
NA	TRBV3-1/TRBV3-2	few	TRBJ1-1	CASSQDTGYTEAFF	TGTGCCAGCAGCCAGGACACAGGGTACACTGAAGCTTTCTTT
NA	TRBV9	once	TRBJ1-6	CASSVAAGNSPLHF	TGTGCCAGCAGCGTAGCGGCGGGCAATTCACCCCTCCACTTT
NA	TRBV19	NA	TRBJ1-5	CASTMEGRPGQPQHF	TGTGCCAGTACCATGGAGGGAAGGCCTGGCCAGCCCCAGCATTTT
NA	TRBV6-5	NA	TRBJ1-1	CASIIQGSRITFF	TGTGCCAGCATCATACAGGGAAGCAGGATTACTTTCTTT
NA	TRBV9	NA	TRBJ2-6	CASSPTALSGANVLTF	TGTGCCAGCAGCCCGACAGCACTGTCTGGGGCCAACGTCCTGACTTTC
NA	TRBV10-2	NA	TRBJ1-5	CASDPRWGGNSNQPQHF	TGCGCCAGCGACCCACGCTGGGGGGGTAATAGCAATCAGCCCCAGCATTTT
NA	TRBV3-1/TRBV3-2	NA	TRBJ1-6	CASRTGRYGALHF	TGTGCCAGTAGGACGGGCCGATACGGGGCCCTCCACTTT
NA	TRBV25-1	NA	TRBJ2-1	CASSGQGLRSSYNEQFF	TGTGCCAGCAGTGGCCAAGGACTCAGGAGCTCCTACAATGAGCAGTTCTTC
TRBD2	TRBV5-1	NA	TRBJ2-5	CASSLRLAGGTGETQYF	TGCGCCAGCAGCTTGAGGCTAGCGGGGGGAACGGGAGAGACCCAGTACTTC
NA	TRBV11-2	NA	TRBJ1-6	CASSLQGNSPLHF	TGTGCCAGCAGCTTACAGGGGAATTCACCCCTCCACTTT
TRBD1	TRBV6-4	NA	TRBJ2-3	CASTSGTGVSDTQYF	TGTGCCAGCACCTCCGGGACAGGGGTGTCAGATACGCAGTATTTT
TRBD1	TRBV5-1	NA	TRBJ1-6	CASSLAVGQGIGALHF	TGCGCCAGCAGCTTGGCCGTGGGACAGGGCATAGGGGCCCTCCACTTT
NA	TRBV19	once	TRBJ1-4	CASSMERADEKLFF	TGTGCCAGTAGTATGGAGAGGGCAGATGAAAAACTGTTTTTT
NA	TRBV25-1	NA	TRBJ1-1	CASLAGGNTEAFF	TGTGCCAGCCTGGCGGGGGGGAACACTGAAGCTTTCTTT
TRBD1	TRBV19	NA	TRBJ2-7	CASSSHRGPYEQYF	TGTGCCAGTAGTTCCCACAGGGGCCCCTACGAGCAGTACTTC
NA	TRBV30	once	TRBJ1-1	CAWIFKRSARALMNTEAFF	TGTGCCTGGATTTTTAAGCGGTCAGCACGTGCCCTCATGAACACTGAAGCTTTCTTT
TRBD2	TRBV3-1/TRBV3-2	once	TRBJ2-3	CASSQDLGGGVDTQYF	TGTGCCAGCAGCCAAGATCTAGGCGGGGGAGTAGATACGCAGTATTTT
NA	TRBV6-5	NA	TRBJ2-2	CASSTLKSGTGELFF	TGTGCCAGCAGTACATTAAAAAGCGGAACCGGGGAGCTGTTTTTT
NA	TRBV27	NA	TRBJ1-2	CASSSLGGYGYTF	TGTGCCAGCAGTTCCCTCGGAGGCTATGGCTACACCTTC
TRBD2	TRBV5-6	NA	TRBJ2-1	CASSPRLAGIYNEQFF	TGTGCCAGCAGCCCCCGACTAGCGGGCATCTACAATGAGCAGTTCTTC
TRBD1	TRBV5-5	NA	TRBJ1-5	CASSWAGTGGLRPQHF	TGTGCCAGCAGCTGGGCCGGGACAGGGGGCTTAAGGCCCCAGCATTTT
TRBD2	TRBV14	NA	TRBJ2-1	CASSPLTAKPGGNQFF	TGTGCCAGCAGCCCACTTACAGCGAAGCCGGGGGGAAACCAGTTCTTC
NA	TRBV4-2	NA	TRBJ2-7	CASSPDILGKEQYF	TGTGCCAGCAGCCCCGACATCCTCGGGAAGGAGCAGTACTTC
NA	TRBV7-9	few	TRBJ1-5	CASSLGGYSNQPQHF	TGTGCCAGCAGCTTAGGAGGGTACAGCAATCAGCCCCAGCATTTT
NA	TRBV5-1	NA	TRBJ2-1	CASSLASATYNEQFF	TGCGCCAGCAGCCTAGCCTCGGCTACCTACAATGAGCAGTTCTTC
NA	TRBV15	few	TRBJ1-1	CATSSEVRYGRHEAFF	TGTGCCACCAGCAGCGAAGTACGGTACGGTCGCCATGAAGCTTTCTTT
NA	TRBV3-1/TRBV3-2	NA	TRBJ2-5	CASSPVVETQYF	TGTGCCAGCAGTCCGGTCGTGGAGACCCAGTACTTC
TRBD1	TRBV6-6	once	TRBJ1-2	CASSTDRDYGYTF	TGTGCCAGCAGTACGGACAGGGACTATGGCTACACCTTC
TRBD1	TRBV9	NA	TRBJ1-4	CASSVDRQGKLFF	TGTGCCAGCAGCGTCGACCGACAGGGTAAACTGTTTTTT
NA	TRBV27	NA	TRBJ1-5	CASSLGWGGNQPQHF	TGTGCCAGCAGTTTAGGGTGGGGGGGCAATCAGCCCCAGCATTTT
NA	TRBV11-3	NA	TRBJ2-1	CASSIQGTPYNEQFF	TGTGCCAGCAGCATTCAGGGTACCCCCTACAATGAGCAGTTCTTC
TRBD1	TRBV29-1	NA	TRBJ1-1	CSVAGQGEKAFF	TGCAGCGTTGCTGGACAGGGTGAAAAGGCTTTCTTT
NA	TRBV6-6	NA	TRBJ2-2	CASIGGLAATGELFF	TGTGCCAGCATCGGGGGGCTAGCGGCAACCGGGGAGCTGTTTTTT
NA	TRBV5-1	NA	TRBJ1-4	CASSLIPSTNEKLFF	TGCGCCAGCAGCTTGATTCCTTCAACTAATGAAAAACTGTTTTTT
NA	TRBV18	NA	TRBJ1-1	CASSLQGNTEAFF	TGTGCCAGCTCACTACAGGGGAACACTGAAGCTTTCTTT
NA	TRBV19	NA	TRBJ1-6	CASTMGPGGRNNSPLHF	TGTGCCAGTACCATGGGGCCCGGCGGCAGAAATAATTCACCCCTCCACTTT
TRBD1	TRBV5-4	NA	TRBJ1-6	CASSLRLTGGVNSPLHF	TGTGCCAGCAGCTTGAGATTAACAGGGGGCGTCAATTCACCCCTCCACTTT
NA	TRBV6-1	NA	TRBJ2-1	CASSDGQSFNEQFF	TGTGCCAGCAGTGACGGACAGTCGTTCAATGAGCAGTTCTTC
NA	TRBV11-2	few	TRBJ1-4	CASSLNHGVKLFF	TGTGCCAGCAGCTTAAATCACGGGGTAAAACTGTTTTTT
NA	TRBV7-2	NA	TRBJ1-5	CASSLNLRSNQPQHF	TGTGCCAGCAGCTTAAATCTGAGAAGCAATCAGCCCCAGCATTTT
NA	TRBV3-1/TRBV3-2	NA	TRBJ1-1	CASSQTGLRGNTEAFF	TGTGCCAGCAGCCAGACGGGACTCCGAGGGAACACTGAAGCTTTCTTT